Shown below are 19 T cell receptor beta chains from a single sample sequenced in a study of radiotherapy plus CTLA-4 blockade in lung cancer. Profiled with immunoSEQ multiplex PCR; TCRdb holds only in-frame clones, not every one. The data show about 120,000 clones, with roughly 80% seen just once and roughly 5% held by the top ten. Sequenced material: peripheral blood, taken from a patient treated with radiotherapy plus ipilimumab. Every receptor here comes from a human donor with non-small cell lung cancer who had a partial response to radiotherapy plus ipilimumab.

The chain is built from TRBV6-1 and TRBJ1-1; a possible D gene is TRBD1 (5 bases). Germline V CDR1 and CDR2: MNHNS, SASEGT. V lost 6 bases, J lost 4 bases, and 12 bases lay in between. This CDR3 is built from 13 residues. The chain's CDR3 is CASRGLGVTEAFF. CDR3 bases: TGTGCCAGCAGGGGACTGGGGGTCACTGAAGCTTTCTTT.

V gene TRBV4-3 combines with J gene TRBJ2-2; D is unresolved. The CDR3 length is 15 residues. Germline lookup yields CDR1 LGHNA and CDR2 YSLEER. V lost 4 bases and J lost 0, with 9 bases in between. The CDR3 DNA sequence: TGCGCCAGCAGCCCCCGTGGAGCGAACACCGGGGAGCTGTTTTTT. Encoded protein: CASSPRGANTGELFF.

The chain couples TRBV28 to TRBJ2-7; possible D gene TRBD1, 5 bases. CDR3 length equals 13 residues. V was shortened by 4 bases and J by 6 bases, with 13 bases between the two germline ends. Germline CDR1 is MDHEN and CDR2 is SYDVKM. The CDR3, as DNA: TGTGCCAGCAGTTCAACAGGTATGATCGAGCAGTACGTC. This sequence encodes CASSSTGMIEQYV.

The V call is TRBV6-5, the J call TRBJ2-3; 8 positions match TRBD2. Germline assignment: CDR1 MNHEY and CDR2 SVGAGI. This CDR3 is 14 amino acids long. Germline trimming cut 5 bases from V and 8 bases from J; bases unmatched to any gene: 9. This chain's CDR3 is CASSKTGSGGTQYF. The CDR3 DNA reads as TGTGCCAGCAGTAAGACCGGGAGCGGGGGTACGCAGTATTTT.

The genes are TRBV7-9 and TRBJ1-4, with 11 bases identical to TRBD1. V shed 6 bases, J shed 3 bases, and the junction held 9 bases outside the gene matches. CDR3 length: 17 residues. Germline loops: CDR1 SEHNR, CDR2 FQNEAQ (reference sequence). CDR3 amino acids: CASSNGQGARANEKLFF. CDR3 sequence (DNA): TGTGCCAGCAGTAACGGACAGGGGGCGCGTGCTAATGAAAAACTGTTTTTT.

The count of this clone is one. The rearrangement links TRBV9 to TRBJ2-3; maybe TRBD2 (7 bases). Germline CDR1 is SGDLS and CDR2 is YYNGEE. Trimming pared 3 bases from V and 2 bases from J, leaving 25 bases between. This CDR3 is built from 19 residues. The CDR3 here is CASSATARGGVKTTDTQYF. Written as DNA, the CDR3 is TGTGCCAGCAGCGCCACGGCAAGAGGGGGGGTTAAAACCACAGATACGCAGTATTTT.

This clone was seen a handful of times. CDR3 in DNA: TGTGCCTGGAGTGGACTAGCAGGCGATGAGCAGTTCTTC. Protein: CAWSGLAGDEQFF. The rearrangement joins TRBV30 to TRBJ2-1; TRBD2 agrees at 7 bases. This CDR3 is built from 13 residues. With V trimmed by 1 base and J by 8 bases, 5 bases remained unmatched. The germline V gene encodes CDR1 GTSNPN and CDR2 SVGIG (reference sequence).

The gene calls are TRBV4-2 and TRBJ1-4; the D is unclear. CDR3 length: 15 residues. V lost 0 bases to trimming and J lost 0 bases, with 5 bases between them. The germline gives CDR1 LGHNA, CDR2 YNFKEQ. The chain's CDR3 is CASSQEEATNEKLFF. CDR3 DNA: TGTGCCAGCAGCCAAGAGGAGGCAACTAATGAAAAACTGTTTTTT.

The rearrangement joins TRBV11-2 to TRBJ2-7; D uncertain. Between the trimmed V and J ends, which lost 7 bases and 6 bases, there was a span of 16 bases. The CDR3 consists of 13 residues. Germline V gives CDR1 SGHAT, CDR2 FQNNGV. CDR3 sequence reads: CASTDVLLFEQYF. As DNA, the CDR3 is TGTGCCAGCACCGATGTCTTACTTTTCGAGCAGTACTTC.

The chain carries TRBV29-1 and TRBJ2-5; D is possibly TRBD1 (5 bases). The germline gives CDR1 SQVTM, CDR2 ANQGSEA. Trimming took off 7 bases at V and 4 bases at J, with 16 bases between the two ends. The CDR3 covers 13 residues. The chain's CDR3 is CSGLRATGETQYF. The CDR3 nucleotides read TGCAGCGGCCTCAGGGCGACGGGAGAGACCCAGTACTTC.

This clone was observed at least ten times. The gene calls are TRBV10-3 and TRBJ1-1; D is uncertain. The CDR3 loop spans 13 amino acids. Trimming shortened V by 7 bases and J by 1 base, and 10 bases separated the two germline ends. The germline V gene has CDR1 ENHRY and CDR2 SYGVKD. The CDR3 reads CAITPGSNTEAFF. CDR3 bases: TGTGCCATCACCCCCGGGTCGAACACTGAAGCTTTCTTT.

This clone occurred many times. The J gene is TRBJ2-1, the V gene TRBV28; 8 bases fit TRBD2. CDR3 length: 18 residues. Germline V lookup: CDR1 MDHEN, CDR2 SYDVKM. J was trimmed by 6 bases and V by 8 bases; bases with no gene match: 21. The CDR3 DNA reads TGTGCCAGCGAGGGGACCCCGGGACTAGAAACATTCCTCAATGAGCAGTTCTTC. It is translated as CASEGTPGLETFLNEQFF.

This chain links TRBV5-8 with TRBJ2-7; 9 bases fit TRBD1. The germline V gene has CDR1 SGHTS and CDR2 YDEGEE. This CDR3 has 14 residues. The V and J ends lost 5 bases and 6 bases, in that order; junction bases with no gene match: 9. The CDR3 is CASRRGQGYSEQYV. DNA of the CDR3: TGTGCCAGCAGGCGGGGACAGGGCTACAGCGAGCAGTACGTC.

The CDR3: CSARLALGDTQYF. CDR3 DNA sequence: TGCAGCGCTCGACTAGCGTTGGGAGATACGCAGTATTTT. V is TRBV29-1 and J is TRBJ2-3; 8 nucleotides match TRBD2. From germline, CDR1 is SQVTM and CDR2 ANQGSEA. V dropped 7 bases and J dropped 5; count of bases not matched to a gene: 8. This CDR3 is 13 amino acids long.

This rearrangement joins TRBV7-2 to TRBJ1-2, with 9 bases lining up with TRBD1. Germline V gives CDR1 SGHTA, CDR2 FQGNSA. V was pared by 3 bases and J by 4 bases, with 3 bases of the junction left unmatched. The CDR3 covers 14 residues. The CDR3 DNA is TGTGCCAGCAGCTTCACAGGGGGCATCTATGGCTACACCTTC. It specifies CASSFTGGIYGYTF.

The rearrangement links TRBV28 to TRBJ2-5, with TRBD1 matching 7 bases. The last part of the DNA fits TRBJ2-7 better; the J call may be wrong. The germline V gene encodes CDR1 MDHEN and CDR2 SYDVKM. The CDR3 contains 14 residues. The CDR3 is CASTSGTDSYEQYF. Written as DNA, the CDR3 is TGTGCCAGCACCTCCGGGACAGACTCCTACGAGCAGTACTTC.

The chain recombines TRBV6-5 with TRBJ1-1; D remains ambiguous. The V and J ends lost 2 bases and 3 bases respectively, with 4 bases between them. Germline CDR1 MNHEY, CDR2 SVGAGI. The CDR3 extends over 12 amino acids. The CDR3 is CASSYADTEAFF. CDR3 nucleotides: TGTGCCAGCAGTTACGCGGACACTGAAGCTTTCTTT.

This chain connects TRBV7-8 to TRBJ1-1; possible D gene TRBD1, 6 bases. The CDR3 contains 13 residues. Trimming took 5 bases from V and 10 from J, leaving 17 bases between them. The germline V gene has CDR1 SGHVS and CDR2 FQNEAQ. The CDR3 is CASSLRQVEGAFF. CDR3 sequence (DNA): TGTGCCAGCAGCCTACGACAGGTCGAGGGAGCTTTCTTT.

The genes are TRBV4-2 and TRBJ2-1; the D is unclear. The V and J ends lost 0 bases and 7 bases respectively, with 13 bases between them. Germline CDR1 is LGHNA and CDR2 is YNFKEQ. The CDR3 is made up of 15 amino acids. The DNA for the CDR3 is TGTGCCAGCAGCCAAGATGCGGCCCTTCGGAATGAGCAGTTCTTC. Translating gives CASSQDAALRNEQFF.